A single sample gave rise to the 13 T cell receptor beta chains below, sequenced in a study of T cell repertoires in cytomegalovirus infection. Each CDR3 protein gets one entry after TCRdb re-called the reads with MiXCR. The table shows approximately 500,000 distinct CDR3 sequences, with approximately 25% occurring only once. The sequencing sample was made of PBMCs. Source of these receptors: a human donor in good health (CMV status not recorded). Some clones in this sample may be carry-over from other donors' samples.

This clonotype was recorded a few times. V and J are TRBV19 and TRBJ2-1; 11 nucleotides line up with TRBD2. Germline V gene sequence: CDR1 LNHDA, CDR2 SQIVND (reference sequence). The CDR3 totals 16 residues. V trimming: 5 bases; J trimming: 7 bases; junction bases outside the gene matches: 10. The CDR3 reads CASSSLLAGGPNEQFF. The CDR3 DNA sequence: TGTGCCAGTAGTTCTCTCTTAGCGGGAGGGCCGAATGAGCAGTTCTTC.

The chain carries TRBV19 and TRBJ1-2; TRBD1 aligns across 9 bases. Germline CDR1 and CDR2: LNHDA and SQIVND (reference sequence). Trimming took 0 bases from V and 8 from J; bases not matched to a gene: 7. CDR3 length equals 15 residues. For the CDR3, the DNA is TGTGCCAGTAGTATAGACAAGACAGGGGGTTACGGCTACACCTTC. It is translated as CASSIDKTGGYGYTF. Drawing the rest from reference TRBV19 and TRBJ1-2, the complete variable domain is DGGITQSPKYLFRKEGQNVTLSCEQNLNHDAMYWYRQDPGQGLRLIYYSQIVNDFQKGDIAEGYSVSREKKESFPLTVTSAQKNPTAFYLCASSIDKTGGYGYTFGSGTRLTVV.

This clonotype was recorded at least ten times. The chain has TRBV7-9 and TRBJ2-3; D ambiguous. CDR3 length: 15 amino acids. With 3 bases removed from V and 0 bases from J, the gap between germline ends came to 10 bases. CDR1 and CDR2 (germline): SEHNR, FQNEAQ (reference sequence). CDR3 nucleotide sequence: TGTGCCAGCAGCTTTAGCCCCGCAAGCACAGATACGCAGTATTTT. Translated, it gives CASSFSPASTDTQYF.

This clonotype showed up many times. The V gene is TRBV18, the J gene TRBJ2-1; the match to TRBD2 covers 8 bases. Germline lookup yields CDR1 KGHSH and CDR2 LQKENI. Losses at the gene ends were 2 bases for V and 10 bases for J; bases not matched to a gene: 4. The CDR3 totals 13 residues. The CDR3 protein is CASSPTGGGEQFF. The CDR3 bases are TGTGCCAGCTCACCAACGGGAGGGGGGGAGCAGTTCTTC.

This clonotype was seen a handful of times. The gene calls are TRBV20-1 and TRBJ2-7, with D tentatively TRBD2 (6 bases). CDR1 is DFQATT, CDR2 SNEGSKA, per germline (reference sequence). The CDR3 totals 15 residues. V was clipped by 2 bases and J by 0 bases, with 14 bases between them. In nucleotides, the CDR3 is TGCAGTGCTAGATCACGATCCGGGAGCTCCTACGAGCAGTACGTC. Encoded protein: CSARSRSGSSYEQYV.

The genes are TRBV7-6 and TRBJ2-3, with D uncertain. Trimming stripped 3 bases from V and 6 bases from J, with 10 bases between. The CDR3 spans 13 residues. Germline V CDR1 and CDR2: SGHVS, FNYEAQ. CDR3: CASSFNAGDTQYF. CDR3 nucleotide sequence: TGTGCCAGCAGCTTCAATGCCGGGGATACGCAGTATTTT.

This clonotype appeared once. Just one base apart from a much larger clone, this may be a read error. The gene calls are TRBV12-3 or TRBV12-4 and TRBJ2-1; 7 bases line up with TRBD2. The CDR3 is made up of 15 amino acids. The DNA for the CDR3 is TGTGCCAGCAGTTTAGGCGCGGGAGTATACAATGAGCAGCTCTTC. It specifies CASSLGAGVYNEQLF.

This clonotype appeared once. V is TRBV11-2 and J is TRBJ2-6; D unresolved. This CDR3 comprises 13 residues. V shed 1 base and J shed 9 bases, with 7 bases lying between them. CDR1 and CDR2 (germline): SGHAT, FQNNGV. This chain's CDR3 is CASSLGPDNVLTF. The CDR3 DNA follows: TGTGCCAGCAGCTTAGGTCCGGACAACGTCCTGACTTTC. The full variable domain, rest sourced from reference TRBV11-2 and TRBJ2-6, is EAGVAQSPRYKIIEKRQSVAFWCNPISGHATLYWYQQILGQGPKLLIQFQNNGVVDDSQLPKDRFSAERLKGVDSTLKIQPAKLEDSAVYLCASSLGPDNVLTFGAGSRLTVL.

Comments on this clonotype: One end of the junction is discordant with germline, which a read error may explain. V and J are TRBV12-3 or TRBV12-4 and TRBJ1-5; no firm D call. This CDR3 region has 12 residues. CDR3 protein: CVSSLGNQPQHF. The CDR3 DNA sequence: TGTGTCAGCAGTTTAGGGAATCAGCCCCAGCATTTT.

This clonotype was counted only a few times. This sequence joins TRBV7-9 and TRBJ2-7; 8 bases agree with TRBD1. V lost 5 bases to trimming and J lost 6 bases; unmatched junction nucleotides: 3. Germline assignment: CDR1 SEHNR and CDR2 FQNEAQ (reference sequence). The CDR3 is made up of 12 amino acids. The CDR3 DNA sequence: TGTGCCAGCAGCAGAGGGACAGGCGAGCAGTACTTC. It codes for CASSRGTGEQYF.

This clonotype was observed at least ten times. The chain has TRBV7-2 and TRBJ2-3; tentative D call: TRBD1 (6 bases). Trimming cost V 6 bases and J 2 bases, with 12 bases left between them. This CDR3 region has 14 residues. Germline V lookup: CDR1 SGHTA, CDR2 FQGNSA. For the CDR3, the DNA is TGTGCCAGCAGAGCTGGGGACAACACAGATACGCAGTATTTT. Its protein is CASRAGDNTDTQYF.

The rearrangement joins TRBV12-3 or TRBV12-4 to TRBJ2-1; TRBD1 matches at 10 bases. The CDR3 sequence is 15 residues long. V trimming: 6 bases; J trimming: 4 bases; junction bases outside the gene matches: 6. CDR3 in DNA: TGTGCCAGCAGCCGCCGACAGGGGGCGTACAATGAGCAGTTCTTC. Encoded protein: CASSRRQGAYNEQFF.

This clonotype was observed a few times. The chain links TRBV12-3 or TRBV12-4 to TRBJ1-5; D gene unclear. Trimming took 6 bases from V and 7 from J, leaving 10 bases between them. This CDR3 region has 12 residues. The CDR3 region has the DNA TGTGCCAGCAGGGGTCCGAAGCAGCCCCAGCATTTT. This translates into CASRGPKQPQHF.